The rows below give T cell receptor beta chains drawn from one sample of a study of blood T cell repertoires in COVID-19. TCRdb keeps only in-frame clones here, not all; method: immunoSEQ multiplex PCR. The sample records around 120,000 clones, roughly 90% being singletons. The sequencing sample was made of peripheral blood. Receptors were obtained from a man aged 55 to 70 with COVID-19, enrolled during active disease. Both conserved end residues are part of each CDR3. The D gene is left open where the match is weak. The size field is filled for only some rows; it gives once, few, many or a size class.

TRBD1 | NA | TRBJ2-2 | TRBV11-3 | CASSSDRVAGELFF | TGTGCCAGCAGCTCGGACAGGGTGGCCGGGGAGCTGTTTTTT
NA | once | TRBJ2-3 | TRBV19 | CASSFTTDTQYF | TGTGCCAGTAGTTTTACTACAGATACGCAGTATTTT
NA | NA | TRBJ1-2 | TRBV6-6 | CASSPDRQYGYTF | TGTGCCAGCAGTCCCGACAGACAATATGGCTACACCTTC
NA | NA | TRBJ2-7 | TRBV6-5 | CASSPQGGDNDEQYF | TGTGCCAGCAGCCCACAAGGGGGGGACAACGACGAGCAGTACTTC
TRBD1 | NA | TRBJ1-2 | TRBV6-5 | CASSYWDRRGGVRYTF | TGTGCCAGCAGTTACTGGGACAGGCGTGGGGGAGTGAGGTACACCTTC
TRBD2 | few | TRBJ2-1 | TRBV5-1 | CASSWNSGSYNEQFF | TGCGCCAGCAGCTGGAATAGCGGGTCCTACAATGAGCAGTTCTTC
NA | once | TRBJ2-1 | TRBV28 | CASSLAGPNNEQFF | TGTGCCAGCAGTTTAGCGGGGCCTAACAATGAGCAGTTCTTC
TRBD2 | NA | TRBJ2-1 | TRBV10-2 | CASNWRLAGNEQFF | TGCGCCAGCAACTGGCGCCTAGCGGGTAATGAGCAGTTCTTC
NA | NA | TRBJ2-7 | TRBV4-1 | CASSQDYRGRRYEQYF | TGCGCCAGCAGCCAAGATTATCGGGGGAGAAGATACGAGCAGTACTTC
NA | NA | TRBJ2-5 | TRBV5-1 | CASSLQAQGSTETQYF | TGCGCCAGCAGCCTCCAGGCACAGGGAAGTACGGAGACCCAGTACTTC
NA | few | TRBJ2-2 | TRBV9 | CASARRGTPNTGELFF | TGTGCCAGCGCCCGTCGGGGGACCCCGAACACCGGGGAGCTGTTTTTT
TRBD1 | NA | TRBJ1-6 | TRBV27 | CASSLGWGQRSYNSPLHF | TGTGCCAGCAGTTTAGGTTGGGGACAGAGATCCTATAATTCACCCCTCCACTTT
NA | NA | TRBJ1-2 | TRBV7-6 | CASSLVGGADGYTF | TGTGCCAGCAGCTTAGTAGGGGGGGCAGATGGCTACACCTTC
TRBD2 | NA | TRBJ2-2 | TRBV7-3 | CASSPKAGAGELFF | TGTGCCAGCAGCCCGAAGGCGGGAGCTGGGGAGCTGTTTTTT
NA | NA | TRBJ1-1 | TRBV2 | CASSTQGMNTEAFF | TGTGCCAGCAGTACACAGGGAATGAACACTGAAGCTTTCTTT
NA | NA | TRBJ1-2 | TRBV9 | CASSVGQGSDGYTF | TGTGCCAGCAGCGTCGGCCAGGGAAGTGATGGCTACACCTTC
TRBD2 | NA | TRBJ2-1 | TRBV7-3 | CASSSVLAGGPDEQFF | TGTGCCAGCAGCTCGGTACTAGCGGGAGGGCCAGATGAGCAGTTCTTC
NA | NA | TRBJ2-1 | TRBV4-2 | CASSPFGSSNEQFF | TGTGCCAGCAGCCCTTTCGGGAGTTCCAATGAGCAGTTCTTC
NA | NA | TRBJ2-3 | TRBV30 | CAWSVGGTSTDTQYF | TGTGCCTGGAGTGTCGGCGGAACTAGCACAGATACGCAGTATTTT
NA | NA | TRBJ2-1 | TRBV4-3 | CASSQEMKSATYNEQFF | TGCGCCAGCAGCCAAGAGATGAAGAGCGCAACCTACAATGAGCAGTTCTTC
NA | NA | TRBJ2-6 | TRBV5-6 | CASSLGRGGTGANVLTF | TGTGCCAGCAGCTTGGGTAGAGGGGGAACTGGGGCCAACGTCCTGACTTTC
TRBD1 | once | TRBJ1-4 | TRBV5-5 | CASSSGTANEKLFF | TGTGCCAGCAGCTCCGGGACAGCTAATGAAAAACTGTTTTTT
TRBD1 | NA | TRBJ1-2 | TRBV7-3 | CASSTGASGYTF | TGTGCCAGCAGCACAGGGGCCAGTGGCTACACCTTC
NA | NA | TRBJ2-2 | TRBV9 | CASSVKEGAGELFF | TGTGCCAGCAGCGTAAAGGAGGGCGCCGGGGAGCTGTTTTTT
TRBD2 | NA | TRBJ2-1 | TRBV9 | CASSVGLAVGNEQFF | TGTGCCAGCAGCGTCGGACTAGCGGTCGGGAATGAGCAGTTCTTC
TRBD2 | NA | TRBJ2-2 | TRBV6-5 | CASSLADFTGELFF | TGTGCCAGCAGTCTAGCGGACTTCACCGGGGAGCTGTTTTTT
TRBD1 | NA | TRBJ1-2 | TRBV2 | CASSPGQNYGYTF | TGTGCCAGCAGTCCGGGACAGAACTATGGCTACACCTTC
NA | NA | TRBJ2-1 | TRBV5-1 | CASSLGLARNNEQFF | TGCGCCAGCAGCTTGGGATTAGCGAGGAACAATGAGCAGTTCTTC
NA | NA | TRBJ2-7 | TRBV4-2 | CASSQDGGYEQYF | TGTGCCAGCAGCCAAGATGGGGGGTACGAGCAGTACTTC
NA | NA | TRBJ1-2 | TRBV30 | CAWNLLGGGDGYTF | TGTGCCTGGAACCTATTGGGGGGAGGGGATGGCTACACCTTC
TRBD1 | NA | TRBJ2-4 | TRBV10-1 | CASSPWKTGAKNIQYF | TGCGCCAGCAGCCCCTGGAAGACAGGGGCCAAAAACATTCAGTACTTC
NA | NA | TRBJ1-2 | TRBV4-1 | CASSQDNNYRDGYTF | TGCGCCAGCAGCCAAGATAATAATTATCGAGATGGCTACACCTTC
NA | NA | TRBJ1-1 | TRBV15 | CATSTRGTGSTEAFF | TGTGCCACCAGCACCAGGGGTACGGGGAGCACTGAAGCTTTCTTT
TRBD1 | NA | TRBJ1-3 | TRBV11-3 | CASSLSGQVDPNTIYF | TGTGCCAGCAGCCTCTCGGGACAGGTAGATCCAAACACCATATATTTT
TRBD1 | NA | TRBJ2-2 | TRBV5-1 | CASTDRDRGLNGELFF | TGCGCCAGCACGGACCGGGACAGGGGGCTGAACGGGGAGCTGTTTTTT
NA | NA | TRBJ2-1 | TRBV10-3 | CAIRGTFTYNEQFF | TGTGCCATCAGGGGGACTTTCACCTACAATGAGCAGTTCTTC
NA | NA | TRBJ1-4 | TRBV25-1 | CASSEFRANNEKLFF | TGTGCCAGCAGTGAATTCAGGGCCAATAATGAAAAACTGTTTTTT
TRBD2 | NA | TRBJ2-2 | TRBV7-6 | CASSVGLAGGGTGELFF | TGTGCCAGCAGCGTGGGACTAGCGGGAGGTGGGACCGGGGAGCTGTTTTTT
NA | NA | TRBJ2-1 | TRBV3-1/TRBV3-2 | CASSQESLATYNEQFF | TGTGCCAGCAGCCAAGAAAGCCTAGCGACCTACAATGAGCAGTTCTTC
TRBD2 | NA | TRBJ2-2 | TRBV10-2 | CASGLAGVIGELFF | TGCGCCAGTGGACTAGCGGGAGTTATCGGGGAGCTGTTTTTT